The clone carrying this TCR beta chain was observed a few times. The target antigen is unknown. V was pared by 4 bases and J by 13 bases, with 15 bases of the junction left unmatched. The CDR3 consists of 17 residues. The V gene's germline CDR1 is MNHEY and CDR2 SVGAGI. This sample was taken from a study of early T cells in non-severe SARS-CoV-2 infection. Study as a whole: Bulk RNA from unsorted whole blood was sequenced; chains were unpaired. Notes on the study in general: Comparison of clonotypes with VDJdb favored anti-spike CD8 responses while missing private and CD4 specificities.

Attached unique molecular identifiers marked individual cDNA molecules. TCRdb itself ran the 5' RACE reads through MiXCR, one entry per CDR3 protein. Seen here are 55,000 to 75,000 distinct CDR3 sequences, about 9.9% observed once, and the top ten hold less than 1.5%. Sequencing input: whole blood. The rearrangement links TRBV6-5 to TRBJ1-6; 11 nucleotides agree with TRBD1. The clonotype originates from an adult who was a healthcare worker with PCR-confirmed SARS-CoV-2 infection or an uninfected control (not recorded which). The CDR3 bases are TGTGCCAGCAGTTCCGACCCTTGGACAGGGGGCGCCGTGCCCCTCCACTTT. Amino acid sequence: CASSSDPWTGGAVPLHF.